One sample yielded the 15 T cell receptor beta chains listed below, sequenced in a study of blood T cell repertoires in COVID-19. Profiling relied on immunoSEQ multiplex PCR, and the TCRdb table lists in-frame clones only, not all of them. The table has around 200,000 clones, around nine tenths seen once. The sample taken for sequencing was peripheral blood. These receptors came from a man aged 18 to 30 with active or convalescent COVID-19.

The chain uses TRBV9 and TRBJ1-1; unclear D gene. The V and J ends lost 0 bases and 2 bases respectively, with 5 bases between them. CDR3 length equals 13 residues. CDR1 and CDR2 (germline): SGDLS, YYNGEE. The CDR3 region is CASSVVRNTEAFF. The CDR3 region has the DNA TGTGCCAGCAGCGTAGTGAGAAACACTGAAGCTTTCTTT.

The chain has TRBV6-5 and TRBJ2-3; tentatively, D is TRBD2 (6 bases). CDR1 is MNHEY, CDR2 SVGAGI, per germline. V dropped 6 bases and J dropped 6 bases, with 19 bases sitting between them. The CDR3 sequence is 15 residues long. The CDR3 region has the DNA TGTGCCAGCAGCCGCGGGGACCGGGGTCTGGATACGCAGTATTTT. Protein sequence: CASSRGDRGLDTQYF.

The chain joins TRBV5-8 to TRBJ1-6, with D tentatively TRBD1 (6 bases). CDR3 size: 16 residues. The germline CDR1 and CDR2 sequences are SGHTS and YDEGEE. V gave up 2 bases and J gave up 7 bases, with 16 bases separating them. The CDR3 nucleotides are TGTGCCAGCAGCTTTGCCGAAGCAGGGGTCAATTCACCCCTCCACTTT. Protein: CASSFAEAGVNSPLHF.

This clone appeared a single time. The chain combines TRBV6-5 with TRBJ1-2, with 8 bases aligning to TRBD1. The CDR3 contains 13 residues. V gave up 5 bases and J gave up 8 bases; unmatched junction bases: 7. CDR1 MNHEY and CDR2 SVGAGI come from the germline V gene. The CDR3 spells CASSPQTGVGYTF. In DNA, the CDR3 is TGTGCCAGCAGTCCACAGACAGGGGTGGGCTACACCTTC.

V is TRBV4-1 and J is TRBJ1-1, with TRBD1 matching over 9 bases. The V gene end was trimmed by 4 bases and the J gene end by 6 bases; junction bases not matched to a gene: 12. Germline values: CDR1 MGHRA, CDR2 YSYEKL. The CDR3 has 16 amino acids. CDR3 in amino acids: CASSRGETGGSPEAFF. The CDR3 DNA sequence: TGCGCCAGCAGCCGCGGGGAGACAGGGGGATCTCCTGAAGCTTTCTTT.

The rearrangement uses TRBV12-3 or TRBV12-4 and TRBJ2-2, with 7 bases fitting TRBD1. CDR3 length: 12 residues. This CDR3 reads CARQGNTGELFF. In nucleotides, the CDR3 is TGTGCTAGACAGGGGAACACCGGGGAGCTGTTTTTT.

The V and J genes are TRBV9 and TRBJ2-5; no reliable D call. This CDR3 has 14 amino acids. Germline CDR1 and CDR2: SGDLS and YYNGEE. Trimming left V 0 bases short and J 5 bases short, with 11 bases between. The CDR3 loop is CASSVGEVRETQYF. The CDR3 DNA reads TGTGCCAGCAGCGTAGGTGAGGTGAGGGAGACCCAGTACTTC. Using reference TRBV9 and TRBJ2-5 for the parts outside the CDR3, the full variable domain is DSGVTQTPKHLITATGQRVTLRCSPRSGDLSVYWYQQSLDQGLQFLIQYYNGEERAKGNILERFSAQQFPDLHSELNLSSLELGDSALYFCASSVGEVRETQYFGPGTRLLVL.

This chain uses TRBV6-2 or TRBV6-3 with TRBJ1-1, with D unclear. The CDR3 consists of 13 residues. CDR1 is MNHEY and CDR2 is SVGEGT in the germline V gene. Trimming left V 5 bases short and J 4 bases short, with 11 bases between. The CDR3 coding sequence is TGTGCCAGCAGTCCACCGCGGGGCACTGAAGCTTTCTTT. Translating it yields CASSPPRGTEAFF.

The genes are TRBV14 and TRBJ1-6; D might be TRBD1 (5 bases). Germline loops: CDR1 SGHDN, CDR2 FVKESK. The germline V and J ends were trimmed by 0 bases and 9 bases, with 12 bases remaining between them. This CDR3 contains 15 residues. CDR3 loop: CASSQEGQGSSPLHF. Here the CDR3 DNA reads TGTGCCAGCAGCCAAGAGGGCCAGGGTAGTTCACCCCTCCACTTT. Drawing the rest from reference TRBV14 and TRBJ1-6, the complete variable domain is EAGVTQFPSHSVIEKGQTVTLRCDPISGHDNLYWYRRVMGKEIKFLLHFVKESKQDESGMPNNRFLAERTGGTYSTLKVQPAELEDSGVYFCASSQEGQGSSPLHFGNGTRLTVT.

The rearrangement uses TRBV21-1 and TRBJ2-5; whether TRBD1, the table's D call, matches the DNA was not checked. TRBV21-1 is termed a pseudogene. This CDR3 has 15 amino acids. CDR3 protein: CASSKDGWGGETQYF. CDR3 DNA: TGTGCCAGCAGCAAAGACGGGTGGGGCGGTGAGACCCAGTACTTC.

The chain combines TRBV6-2 or TRBV6-3 with TRBJ2-7; 9 bases map to TRBD2. The CDR3 loop spans 16 amino acids. Germline V gene data show CDR1 as MNHEY and CDR2 as SVGEGT. The trim removed 0 bases at V and 2 bases at J, leaving 5 bases unmatched. CDR3 DNA: TGTGCCAGCAGTTACTCCGCGACTAGCGGACCCTACGAGCAGTACTTC. Amino acids: CASSYSATSGPYEQYF.

The chain joins TRBV28 to TRBJ1-3, with TRBD1 matching over 7 bases. V gave up 8 bases and J gave up 2 bases; unmatched junction bases: 18. The CDR3 is made up of 18 amino acids. Germline V gene data show CDR1 as MDHEN and CDR2 as SYDVKM. The CDR3 loop reads CASAARAGGFIAGNTIYF. In DNA, the CDR3 is TGTGCCAGCGCCGCGCGGGCAGGGGGGTTCATTGCTGGAAACACCATATATTTT.

A single count supports this clone. The gene calls are TRBV28 and TRBJ1-5; the D gene is possibly TRBD1 (5 bases). Germline CDR1 and CDR2: MDHEN and SYDVKM. Deletions cut 2 bases from V and 4 bases from J, with 6 bases between. This CDR3 region has 13 residues. The CDR3 DNA reads as TGTGCCAGCAGTTTAGCAGGGAATCAGCCCCAGCATTTT. It translates to CASSLAGNQPQHF.

This clone was seen just once. The chain carries TRBV11-3 and TRBJ2-7; 7 positions agree with TRBD2. Germline assignment: CDR1 SGHNT and CDR2 YENEEA. CDR3 length equals 16 residues. Trimming at V came to 5 bases and at J to 0 bases, leaving 10 bases not matched to a gene. CDR3 region: CASSPLITSDSYEQYF. The DNA of the CDR3 is TGTGCCAGCAGCCCATTGATCACTAGCGACTCCTACGAGCAGTACTTC.

The V call is TRBV11-1, the J call TRBJ2-2, with a tentative D call TRBD1 (6 bases). The CDR3 contains 15 residues. Germline V CDR1 and CDR2: SGHAT, FQDESV (reference sequence). Deletions cut 1 base from V and 4 bases from J, with 10 bases between. The CDR3 region has the DNA TGTGCCAGCAGCTTAGGGGGGCTCGGCACCGGGGAGCTGTTTTTT. Encoded protein: CASSLGGLGTGELFF. The whole variable domain, remainder taken from reference TRBV11-1 and TRBJ2-2, is EAEVAQSPRYKITEKSQAVAFWCDPISGHATLYWYRQILGQGPELLVQFQDESVVDDSQLPKDRFSAERLKGVDSTLKIQPAELGDSAMYLCASSLGGLGTGELFFGEGSRLTVL.